Here is one TCR beta chain with its context. Its antigen is undetermined. TCRdb used MiXCR to reprocess the RT-PCR reads, holding one entry per CDR3 protein. The data show over 800,000 distinct CDR3 sequences, 21% seen once. The data originate from a study of response to subunit inactivated influenza vaccine. Losses at the gene ends were 5 bases for V and 4 bases for J; bases not matched to a gene: 5. There are 13 residues in the CDR3. Germline V gene data show CDR1 as GTSNPN and CDR2 as SVGIG (reference sequence). Broader study findings: It was suggested by the authors that few new T cells are recruited by each seasonal influenza vaccination.

The V gene is TRBV30, the J gene TRBJ1-5, with 7 bases matching TRBD1. This clonotype was sampled from a man aged 50 to 59 who received an inactivated influenza vaccine. The sequencing used PBMCs from blood, collected 5 days after vaccination. In nucleotides, the CDR3 is TGTGCCTGGTCACAGGGGAGGAATCAGCCCCAGCATTTT. It translates to CAWSQGRNQPQHF.